The 18 T cell receptor beta chains presented below share a single source sample, sequenced in a study of cytomegalovirus exposure and HLA in healthy donors. PCR used 60 Vbeta primers and 13 Jbeta primers. The repertoire was sequenced with immunoSEQ multiplex PCR; TCRdb's copy has only in-frame clones and lacks some. The profile shows around 110,000 clones, about 70% of them singletons. The sequenced material came from PBMCs. These receptors were collected from a woman in her twenties or thirties in good health and CMV-seronegative.

This clone was observed a few times. V and J are TRBV6-1 and TRBJ2-1; D is ambiguous. V was shortened by 6 bases and J by 4 bases, with 10 bases between the two germline ends. The CDR3 loop spans 13 amino acids. From germline, CDR1 is MNHNS and CDR2 SASEGT. The CDR3 DNA follows: TGTGCCAGCAGCCCCGAGAGTTACAATGAGCAGTTCTTC. Encoded protein: CASSPESYNEQFF.

The chain carries TRBV19 and TRBJ1-1, with a weak D call TRBD1 (5 bases). This CDR3 region has 13 residues. Trimming pared 1 base from V and 5 bases from J, leaving 8 bases between. CDR1 and CDR2 (germline): LNHDA, SQIVND (reference sequence). The CDR3 region is CASSIGKGTEAFF. CDR3 DNA sequence: TGTGCCAGTAGTATAGGTAAGGGGACTGAAGCTTTCTTT.

This clone was seen only a few times. This chain joins TRBV5-1 and TRBJ2-1; tentatively, D is TRBD1 (6 bases). This CDR3 region has 16 residues. Trimming cost V 0 bases and J 0 bases, with 10 bases left between them. Germline V gene data show CDR1 as SGHRS and CDR2 as YFSETQ. CDR3 in DNA: TGCGCCAGCAGCTTGGATGGGGGCACCTCCTACAATGAGCAGTTCTTC. It is translated as CASSLDGGTSYNEQFF.

This rearrangement joins TRBV9 to TRBJ2-5; D might be TRBD1 (5 bases). CDR3 length equals 14 residues. Looked up from germline, CDR1 is SGDLS and CDR2 is YYNGEE. V dropped 3 bases and J dropped 5 bases, with 14 bases sitting between them. CDR3 residues: CASSATGPGETQYF. CDR3 sequence (DNA): TGTGCCAGCAGCGCCACCGGGCCAGGGGAGACCCAGTACTTC.

This chain links TRBV5-1 with TRBJ1-3; 8 nucleotides agree with TRBD1. The CDR3 contains 16 residues. J was trimmed by 1 base and V by 4 bases; bases with no gene match: 7. Germline V gene sequence: CDR1 SGHRS, CDR2 YFSETQ. As DNA, the CDR3 is TGCGCCAGCAGCCCAGGATGGACAGGGTCTGGAAACACCATATATTTT. Amino acid sequence: CASSPGWTGSGNTIYF.

In this sample, this clone turned up a few times. V is TRBV7-6 and J is TRBJ2-3, with D possibly matching TRBD1 (5 bases). V lost 1 base to trimming and J lost 5 bases, with 10 bases between them. The CDR3 is 14 amino acids. Germline lookup yields CDR1 SGHVS and CDR2 FNYEAQ. The CDR3 spells CASSLGGSQDTQYF. CDR3 nucleotides: TGTGCCAGCAGCTTAGGGGGCTCCCAAGATACGCAGTATTTT.

The chain uses TRBV7-2 and TRBJ1-2; 9 positions match TRBD1. CDR1 SGHTA and CDR2 FQGNSA come from the germline V gene. Unmatched junction bases numbered 6, after V lost 0 bases and J lost 4 bases. The length of the CDR3 is 16 residues. The CDR3 region is CASSLALGDRAYGYTF. CDR3 in DNA: TGTGCCAGCAGCTTAGCGTTAGGGGACAGGGCCTATGGCTACACCTTC.

Note on this clone: Within the sample, other DNA sequences also encode this same CDR3. V and J are TRBV5-1 and TRBJ2-3; 11 nucleotides match TRBD2. The junction had 4 bases not matched to a gene; V was cut back by 0 bases and J by 4 bases. The CDR3 has 16 residues. Germline V lookup: CDR1 SGHRS, CDR2 YFSETQ. CDR3 coding DNA: TGCGCCAGCAGCTTGGCCCTAGCGGGGGGCGCAGATACGCAGTATTTT. Translating gives CASSLALAGGADTQYF.

This chain connects TRBV7-9 to TRBJ1-4; the match to TRBD1 covers 10 bases. CDR3 length equals 14 residues. V shed 5 bases, J shed 5 bases, and the junction held 2 bases outside the gene matches. CDR1 SEHNR and CDR2 FQNEAQ come from the germline V gene (reference sequence). CDR3 sequence reads: CASSPTGGNEKLFF. For the CDR3, the DNA is TGTGCCAGCAGCCCGACAGGGGGCAATGAAAAACTGTTTTTT.

This clone has a single count. V usage is TRBV4-2 and J usage is TRBJ1-2; D possibly corresponds to TRBD1 (6 bases). Germline loops: CDR1 LGHNA, CDR2 YNFKEQ. V was clipped by 0 bases and J by 3 bases, with 8 bases between them. This CDR3 has 14 residues. CDR3 loop: CASSQEGGDYGYTF. As DNA, the CDR3 is TGTGCCAGCAGCCAAGAAGGGGGAGACTATGGCTACACCTTC.

The chain links TRBV5-5 to TRBJ2-7, with 9 bases lining up with TRBD1. The CDR3 length is 16 residues. J lost 3 bases, V lost 6 bases, and 13 bases had no gene match. Germline V CDR1 and CDR2: SGHKS, YYEKEE (reference sequence). CDR3 sequence (DNA): TGTGCCAGCACCCCAGGGGATCGGGACAGGGTCTACGAGCAGTACTTC. Translated: CASTPGDRDRVYEQYF. The full variable domain, completed using reference TRBV5-5 and TRBJ2-7, is DAGVTQSPTHLIKTRGQQVTLRCSPISGHKSVSWYQQVLGQGPQFIFQYYEKEERGRGNFPDRFSARQFPNYSSELNVNALLLGDSALYLCASTPGDRDRVYEQYFGPGTRLTVT.

The chain employs TRBV7-6 and TRBJ2-2; D unresolved. Trimming took 4 bases from V and 7 from J, leaving 7 bases between them. Germline loops: CDR1 SGHVS, CDR2 FNYEAQ. The CDR3 extends over 12 amino acids. The CDR3 reads CASSSGLGELFF. The CDR3 nucleotides read TGTGCCAGCAGCTCAGGTCTCGGGGAGCTGTTTTTT.

The V gene is TRBV28, the J gene TRBJ2-1; D gene uncertain. The CDR3 extends over 11 amino acids. Germline CDR1 and CDR2: MDHEN and SYDVKM. Trimming took off 5 bases at V and 8 bases at J, with 7 bases between the two ends. The CDR3 nucleotides read TGTGCCAGCAGTCCGAGAGATGAGCAGTTCTTC. It encodes CASSPRDEQFF.

The chain uses TRBV7-6 and TRBJ1-1, with a possible D match to TRBD1 (6 bases). The CDR3 spans 14 residues. Trimming took off 4 bases at V and 5 bases at J, with 14 bases between the two ends. Germline V gene sequence: CDR1 SGHVS, CDR2 FNYEAQ. DNA of the CDR3: TGTGCCAGCAGCTACAGACAGGATGGGACTGAAGCTTTCTTT. Amino acid sequence: CASSYRQDGTEAFF.

CDR3 sequence reads: CATSRDFGGWEQYF. CDR3 DNA: TGTGCCACCAGCAGAGATTTTGGGGGCTGGGAGCAGTACTTC. The chain recombines TRBV15 with TRBJ2-7; possibly TRBD1 for D (6 bases). The CDR3 sequence is 14 residues long. Germline values: CDR1 LNHNV, CDR2 YYDKDF (reference sequence). Deletions cut 0 bases from V and 7 bases from J, with 13 bases between.

This chain connects TRBV6-6 to TRBJ1-1; D remains unclear. The CDR3 is 15 amino acids. CDR1 MNHNY and CDR2 SVGAGI come from the germline V gene (reference sequence). Trimming took off 2 bases at V and 0 bases at J, with 10 bases between the two ends. CDR3 region: CASSYGTVVNTEAFF. CDR3 DNA sequence: TGTGCCAGCAGTTACGGTACGGTGGTGAACACTGAAGCTTTCTTT.

The rearrangement uses TRBV4-3 and TRBJ2-7, with D possibly being TRBD2 (6 bases). Germline assignment: CDR1 LGHNA and CDR2 YSLEER. The CDR3 length is 16 residues. Trimming left V 1 base short and J 3 bases short, with 16 bases between. CDR3 in DNA: TGCGCCAGCAGCCAAGCCTCACGGGGGTCTTTCTACGAGCAGTACTTC. As protein: CASSQASRGSFYEQYF.

CDR3 nucleotide sequence: TGTGCCAGCACCCTAGAGGGGGTAGGTGGCTATGGCTACACCTTC. Amino acid sequence: CASTLEGVGGYGYTF. J is TRBJ1-2 and V is TRBV6-1; maybe TRBD1 (6 bases). Germline V gene lookup returns CDR1 MNHNS and CDR2 SASEGT. V lost 7 bases, J lost 4 bases, and 19 bases lay in between. The CDR3 consists of 15 residues.